This entry lists 12 T cell receptor beta chains sequenced from one sample in a study of cytomegalovirus exposure and HLA in healthy donors. Primers: 60 Vbeta forward and 13 Jbeta reverse. Using immunoSEQ multiplex PCR, the repertoire was profiled, and TCRdb retains in-frame clones only, with some absent. The data hold some 200,000 clones, with around 83% observed a single time. The sample taken for sequencing was PBMCs. These receptors were taken from a woman aged 18-30 years in good health and CMV-seronegative.

The V call is TRBV10-3, the J call TRBJ2-1, with 7 bases matching TRBD2. Trimming at V came to 1 base and at J to 5 bases, leaving 5 bases not matched to a gene. From germline, CDR1 is ENHRY and CDR2 SYGVKD. CDR3 length: 15 amino acids. The CDR3 region is CAISELASGDNEQFF. The CDR3 DNA is TGTGCCATCAGTGAGTTAGCTAGCGGAGACAATGAGCAGTTCTTC.

The CDR3 DNA sequence: TGTGCCAGCAGCTCTCTAGCGGGGGGACTCGATACGCAGTATTTT. This gives the protein CASSSLAGGLDTQYF. The chain carries TRBV13 and TRBJ2-3, with 11 bases identical to TRBD2. The J segment lost 6 bases and the V segment lost 4 bases, leaving 6 bases of the junction unmatched. There are 15 residues in the CDR3. Per the germline V gene, CDR1 is PRHDT and CDR2 is FYEKMQ (reference sequence).

The chain couples TRBV6-6 to TRBJ1-2; D is unclear. Germline CDR1 MNHNY, CDR2 SVGAGI (reference sequence). The CDR3 length is 10 residues. The V and J ends lost 4 bases and 8 bases respectively, with 5 bases between them. CDR3: CASSSRGYTF. CDR3 sequence (DNA): TGTGCCAGCAGTTCGAGGGGCTACACCTTC.

The rearrangement joins TRBV5-1 to TRBJ2-1; the D gene is possibly TRBD1 (5 bases). This CDR3 has 12 amino acids. Between the trimmed V and J ends, which lost 0 bases and 9 bases, there was a span of 7 bases. CDR1 is SGHRS, CDR2 YFSETQ, per germline. This CDR3 is CASSLAQGEQFF. The CDR3 nucleotides are TGCGCCAGCAGCTTGGCCCAGGGTGAGCAGTTCTTC.

The chain is built from TRBV12-5 and TRBJ2-3; D is possibly TRBD2 (5 bases). This CDR3 has 18 residues. V dropped 1 base and J dropped 2 bases, with 19 bases sitting between them. Germline loops: CDR1 LGHNT, CDR2 FRNRAP. This CDR3 reads CASGLGPGQEGYTDTQYF. CDR3 in DNA: TGTGCTAGTGGTTTGGGGCCCGGGCAAGAGGGATACACAGATACGCAGTATTTT.

The rearrangement links TRBV30 to TRBJ1-6; D unclear. The germline gives CDR1 GTSNPN, CDR2 SVGIG (reference sequence). Trimming stripped 4 bases from V and 0 bases from J, with 4 bases between. The length of the CDR3 is 13 residues. The CDR3 DNA reads TGTGCCTGGACCGGCTCCTATAATTCACCCCTCCACTTT. Encoded protein: CAWTGSYNSPLHF.

The V and J genes are TRBV6-1 and TRBJ2-2; 7 positions match TRBD2. This CDR3 is built from 16 residues. V trimming: 4 bases; J trimming: 0 bases; junction bases outside the gene matches: 5. Per germline, CDR1 MNHNS and CDR2 SASEGT. This chain's CDR3 is CASSGLAAANTGELFF. The CDR3, as DNA: TGTGCCAGCAGTGGGCTAGCGGCCGCGAACACCGGGGAGCTGTTTTTT.

The chain employs TRBV11-2 and TRBJ1-1; D is unclear. Trimming stripped 2 bases from V and 2 bases from J, with 9 bases between. Germline values: CDR1 SGHAT, CDR2 FQNNGV. The CDR3 length is 14 residues. This CDR3 is CASSLSEDNTEAFF. The DNA for the CDR3 is TGTGCCAGCAGCTTATCTGAGGATAACACTGAAGCTTTCTTT.

The V call is TRBV7-6, the J call TRBJ2-1; D is unclear. From germline, CDR1 is SGHVS and CDR2 FNYEAQ. CDR3 length equals 13 residues. Trimming took 2 bases from V and 2 from J, leaving 4 bases between them. CDR3 sequence (DNA): TGTGCCAGCAGCTTACAGGCCTACAATGAGCAGTTCTTC. Translated: CASSLQAYNEQFF.

Here the CDR3 DNA reads TGCGCCAGCATGGGACAGACAGATACGCAGTATTTT. This gives the protein CASMGQTDTQYF. J is TRBJ2-3 and V is TRBV10-2; TRBD1 aligns across 7 bases. The CDR3 contains 12 residues. Looked up from germline, CDR1 is WSHSY and CDR2 is SAAADI. The V and J ends lost 7 bases and 3 bases, in that order; junction bases with no gene match: 1.

The chain uses TRBV19 and TRBJ1-5; TRBD1 aligns across 7 bases. CDR1 and CDR2 from the germline V gene are LNHDA and SQIVND (reference sequence). Germline trimming cut 3 bases from V and 0 bases from J; bases unmatched to any gene: 8. CDR3 length: 17 residues. The CDR3 protein is CASSITSGQYSNQPQHF. As DNA, the CDR3 is TGTGCCAGTAGTATCACCTCGGGACAGTATAGCAATCAGCCCCAGCATTTT. The entire variable domain, with the rest obtained from reference TRBV19 and TRBJ1-5, is as follows: DGGITQSPKYLFRKEGQNVTLSCEQNLNHDAMYWYRQDPGQGLRLIYYSQIVNDFQKGDIAEGYSVSREKKESFPLTVTSAQKNPTAFYLCASSITSGQYSNQPQHFGDGTRLSIL.

This clone was found a few times. V is TRBV27 and J is TRBJ2-4, with 10 positions matching TRBD1. The CDR3 is 17 residues long. Germline loops: CDR1 MNHEY, CDR2 SMNVEV (reference sequence). The J segment lost 0 bases and the V segment lost 6 bases, leaving 8 bases of the junction unmatched. CDR3 sequence: CASREGQGSVAKNIQYF. CDR3 coding DNA: TGTGCCAGCAGAGAGGGACAGGGGTCGGTAGCCAAAAACATTCAGTACTTC.